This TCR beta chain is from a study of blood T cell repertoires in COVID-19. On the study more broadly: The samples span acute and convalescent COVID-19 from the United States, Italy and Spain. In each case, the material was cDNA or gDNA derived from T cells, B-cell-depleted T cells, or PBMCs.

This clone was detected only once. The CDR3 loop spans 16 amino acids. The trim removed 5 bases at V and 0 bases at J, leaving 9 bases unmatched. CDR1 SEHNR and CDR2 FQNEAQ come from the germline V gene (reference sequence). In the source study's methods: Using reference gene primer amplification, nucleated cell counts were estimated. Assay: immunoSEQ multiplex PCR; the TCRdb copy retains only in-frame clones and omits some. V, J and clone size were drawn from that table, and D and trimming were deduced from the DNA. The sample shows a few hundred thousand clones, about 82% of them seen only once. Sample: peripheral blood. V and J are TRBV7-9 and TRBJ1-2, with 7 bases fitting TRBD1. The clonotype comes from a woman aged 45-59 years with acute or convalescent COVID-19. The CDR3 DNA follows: TGTGCCAGCAGCCCTATCGGACAGGCAACTAACTATGGCTACACCTTC. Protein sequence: CASSPIGQATNYGYTF.